Below, 16 T cell receptor beta chains from the same sample are listed, as sequenced in a study of CD8 T cells in Susac syndrome. Random hexamers served to reverse transcribe roughly 0.45 to 1 ug RNA. MiXCR was run by TCRdb on the immunoSEQ multiplex PCR reads, yielding one entry per CDR3 protein. The sample has about 180,000 distinct CDR3 sequences; almost 96% are singletons. What was sequenced was CD4+ T cells from PBMCs. The receptors shown here come from a human donor with multiple sclerosis.

The rearrangement links TRBV29-1 to TRBJ2-1; 13 nucleotides match TRBD2. The junction had 7 bases not matched to a gene; V was cut back by 8 bases and J by 9 bases. Germline CDR1 SQVTM, CDR2 ANQGSEA. The CDR3 has 13 residues. The CDR3 protein is CSTRLAGGAEQFF. CDR3 nucleotides: TGCAGCACCAGACTAGCGGGGGGTGCTGAGCAGTTCTTC.

The chain joins TRBV30 to TRBJ1-1, with D uncertain. Germline assignment: CDR1 GTSNPN and CDR2 SVGIG (reference sequence). CDR3 length: 13 amino acids. Between the trimmed V and J ends, which lost 1 base and 0 bases, there was a span of 6 bases. Here the CDR3 DNA reads TGTGCCTGGAGTGGACAACTGAACACTGAAGCTTTCTTT. Protein product: CAWSGQLNTEAFF. The full variable domain, in which reference TRBV30 and TRBJ1-1 provide the parts outside the CDR3, is SQTIHQWPATLVQPVGSPLSLECTVEGTSNPNLYWYRQAAGRGLQLLFYSVGIGQISSEVPQNLSASRPQDRQFILSSKKLLLSDSGFYLCAWSGQLNTEAFFGQGTRLTVV.

V is TRBV7-2 and J is TRBJ2-3, with 8 bases identical to TRBD1. Germline CDR1 reads SGHTA; CDR2 reads FQGNSA. The junction had 7 bases not matched to a gene; V was cut back by 5 bases and J by 0 bases. The CDR3 consists of 16 residues. The CDR3 bases are TGTGCCAGCAGCCCGCCCAGGGGGCCTAGCACAGATACGCAGTATTTT. Translated: CASSPPRGPSTDTQYF.

The CDR3 here is CAGEGRAGYTF. The CDR3 DNA reads TGTGCCGGGGAGGGGCGGGCCGGCTACACCTTC. This chain uses TRBV6-1 with TRBJ1-2; tentatively, D is TRBD1 (5 bases). There are 11 residues in the CDR3. The V gene lost 11 bases and the J gene lost 8 bases, with 15 bases spanning the gap. Germline values: CDR1 MNHNS, CDR2 SASEGT.

The chain uses TRBV20-1 and TRBJ2-7, with D possibly TRBD1 on 5 matching bases. Germline CDR1 reads DFQATT; CDR2 reads SNEGSKA (reference sequence). This CDR3 has 14 residues. V was trimmed by 2 bases and J by 2 bases, leaving 13 bases between them. CDR3 sequence reads: CSARNRQLPYEQYF. The CDR3 nucleotides are TGCAGTGCTAGAAACCGACAGCTCCCCTACGAGCAGTACTTC.

The V call is TRBV20-1, the J call TRBJ1-6, with 9 bases that match TRBD1. The CDR3 has 13 amino acids. Germline assignment: CDR1 DFQATT and CDR2 SNEGSKA (reference sequence). The V segment lost 5 bases and the J segment 8 bases; nucleotides outside the gene matches: 4. The CDR3 DNA reads as TGCAGTGCTCGTACAGGGGGCGATTCACCCCTCCACTTT. Residues: CSARTGGDSPLHF.

The J gene is TRBJ1-6, the V gene TRBV20-1, with 7 bases matching TRBD1. V was pared by 6 bases and J by 4 bases, with 9 bases of the junction left unmatched. This CDR3 is built from 15 residues. Germline CDR1 is DFQATT and CDR2 is SNEGSKA (reference sequence). The CDR3 coding sequence is TGCAGTGCGACATCCCCGGGACAGTATAATTCACCCCTCCACTTT. This codes for CSATSPGQYNSPLHF.

This chain joins TRBV18 and TRBJ2-4; D might be TRBD2 (5 bases). Germline assignment: CDR1 KGHSH and CDR2 LQKENI. V was clipped by 3 bases and J by 5 bases, with 11 bases between them. There are 14 residues in the CDR3. The CDR3 sequence: CASSPSVGENIQYF. CDR3 nucleotides: TGTGCCAGCTCACCCTCAGTGGGAGAAAACATTCAGTACTTC.

The V and J genes are TRBV15 and TRBJ1-1; a weak D match, TRBD1 (5 bases). The V gene's germline CDR1 is LNHNV and CDR2 YYDKDF (reference sequence). The CDR3 has 14 residues. V was cut by 2 bases and J by 8 bases, with 15 bases left in between. The CDR3 protein is CATSRWGRESEAFF. As DNA, the CDR3 is TGTGCCACCAGCAGATGGGGCCGGGAGTCCGAAGCTTTCTTT.

The chain links TRBV6-1 to TRBJ2-2; 9 bases line up with TRBD2. The germline V gene has CDR1 MNHNS and CDR2 SASEGT. V lost 5 bases and J lost 10; bases outside the gene matches: 8. CDR3 length equals 14 residues. The CDR3 nucleotides read TGTGCCAGCAGTAACCGAGCGGGGGGCGAGGAGCTGTTTTTT. This codes for CASSNRAGGEELFF.

This chain uses TRBV5-6 with TRBJ2-7; D might be TRBD2 (5 bases). CDR1 SGHDT and CDR2 YYEEEE come from the germline V gene. The V gene lost 3 bases and the J gene lost 2 bases, with 12 bases spanning the gap. CDR3 length equals 14 residues. CDR3 in amino acids: CASSSPRAPYEQYF. The DNA of the CDR3 is TGTGCCAGCAGCTCGCCGAGGGCCCCCTACGAGCAGTACTTC.

CDR3: CAWSRAQETQYF. In DNA, the CDR3 is TGTGCCTGGAGTAGGGCCCAAGAGACCCAGTACTTC. The chain is built from TRBV30 and TRBJ2-5; D remains ambiguous. Germline V gives CDR1 GTSNPN, CDR2 SVGIG (reference sequence). Trimming left V 2 bases short and J 1 base short, with 5 bases between. There are 12 residues in the CDR3.

The chain employs TRBV15 and TRBJ1-2; 9 bases map to TRBD1. CDR3 length: 15 amino acids. V was clipped by 5 bases and J by 5 bases; unmatched bases: 9. CDR1 and CDR2 from the germline V gene are LNHNV and YYDKDF (reference sequence). The CDR3 loop reads CATSASPGQGYGYTF. In nucleotides, the CDR3 is TGTGCCACCAGCGCTTCTCCGGGACAGGGATATGGCTACACCTTC. The whole variable domain, remainder taken from reference TRBV15 and TRBJ1-2, is DAMVIQNPRYQVTQFGKPVTLSCSQTLNHNVMYWYQQKSSQAPKLLFHYYDKDFNNEADTPDNFQSRRPNTSFCFLDIRSPGLGDTAMYLCATSASPGQGYGYTFGSGTRLTVV.

This chain links TRBV29-1 with TRBJ2-7, with a weak D call TRBD2 (6 bases). This CDR3 has 11 residues. Germline CDR1 SQVTM, CDR2 ANQGSEA. V lost 4 bases to trimming and J lost 4 bases, with 8 bases between them. The DNA of the CDR3 is TGCAGCGTTGCGGGAGAATACGAGCAGTACTTC. Encoded protein: CSVAGEYEQYF.

This clonotype was detected only once. This chain connects TRBV6-6 to TRBJ1-5, with TRBD1 as a possible D gene (5 bases). The CDR3 covers 13 residues. Deletions cut 10 bases from V and 2 bases from J, with 12 bases between. CDR1 is MNHNY and CDR2 is SVGAGI in the germline V gene (reference sequence). CDR3 sequence reads: CATRVIGNQPQHF. The CDR3 nucleotides read TGTGCCACCAGGGTTATCGGCAATCAGCCCCAGCATTTT.

V gene TRBV4-2 combines with J gene TRBJ1-6; D is possibly TRBD1 (5 bases). V was cut by 0 bases and J by 6 bases, with 9 bases left in between. The length of the CDR3 is 15 residues. Germline loops: CDR1 LGHNA, CDR2 YNFKEQ. The CDR3 bases are TGTGCCAGCAGCCAAGATCAGGGTCGTAATTCACCCCTCCACTTT. Protein product: CASSQDQGRNSPLHF.